This TCR beta chain was identified during a study of radiotherapy plus CTLA-4 blockade in lung cancer. From germline, CDR1 is SGHRS and CDR2 YFSETQ. With 0 bases clipped from V and 4 bases from J, the junction kept 4 bases outside the gene matches. The CDR3 totals 15 residues. The study gave focal radiation plus ipilimumab CTLA-4 blockade to patients with chemo-refractory metastatic non-small-cell lung cancer. This clone was observed once. TCRdb's copy holds only in-frame clones and misses some; the assay was immunoSEQ multiplex PCR. The data hold about 62,000 clones, with more than 70% observed a single time.

Sample: peripheral blood, taken from a patient treated with radiotherapy plus ipilimumab. The rearrangement uses TRBV5-1 and TRBJ2-1; 7 bases are shared with TRBD1. This TCR derives from a human donor with non-small cell lung cancer who had a complete response to radiotherapy plus ipilimumab. CDR3 sequence (DNA): TGCGCCAGCAGCTTGGGGACAGGACCTTACAATGAGCAGTTCTTC. Its protein product is CASSLGTGPYNEQFF. Variable domain in full (rest from reference TRBV5-1 and TRBJ2-1): KAGVTQTPRYLIKTRGQQVTLSCSPISGHRSVSWYQQTPGQGLQFLFEYFSETQRNKGNFPGRFSGRQFSNSRSEMNVSTLELGDSALYLCASSLGTGPYNEQFFGPGTRLTVL.